The 21 T cell receptor beta chains in this list originate from one sample, sequenced in a study of T-cell memory formation after mild COVID-19. TCRdb recomputed calls from the 5' RACE reads with MiXCR, one row per CDR3 protein. The sample contains more than 120,000 distinct CDR3 sequences, under 25% of which appear only once. The sample was PBMCs or a T cell subset sorted from them (not recorded which). The receptors stem from an adult woman who had mild COVID-19 (a few samples of this study predate the infection). Cell type and time point are not known.

V and J are TRBV15 and TRBJ2-7; D call uncertain. Trimming took 5 bases from V and 2 from J, leaving 10 bases between them. The CDR3 covers 13 residues. Germline CDR1 is LNHNV and CDR2 is YYDKDF (reference sequence). The CDR3 sequence is CATSLGRAYEQYF. CDR3 DNA: TGTGCCACCAGCCTAGGACGGGCCTACGAGCAGTACTTC.

The chain couples TRBV12-3 or TRBV12-4 to TRBJ2-7; D could derive from TRBD1 or TRBD2 (5 bases each). CDR3 size: 13 residues. V was pared by 0 bases and J by 4 bases, with 7 bases between. The CDR3 region has the DNA TGTGCCAGCAGTTTAGCAGAGGGGTACGAGCAGTACTTC. Amino acids: CASSLAEGYEQYF.

The J gene is TRBJ2-2, the V gene TRBV6-2 or TRBV6-3; D possibly corresponds to TRBD1 (6 bases). The CDR3 is 13 residues long. Trimming removed 8 bases at V and 8 bases at J, with 15 bases between. Germline-derived CDR1 and CDR2 are MNHEY and SVGEGT. The CDR3 DNA follows: TGTGCCAGCTGCGCAGGGGAAGGAGGGGAGCTGTTTTTT. Amino acid sequence: CASCAGEGGELFF.

In its sample, this clonotype was seen a few times. V usage is TRBV7-9 and J usage is TRBJ2-7, with 8 nucleotides matching TRBD1. The CDR3 length is 15 residues. With 5 bases clipped from V and 1 base from J, the junction kept 7 bases outside the gene matches. Germline CDR1 and CDR2: SEHNR and FQNEAQ (reference sequence). In DNA, the CDR3 is TGTGCCAGCAGCCTTACAGGGGGTCGATCCTACGAGCAGTACTTC. It yields the protein CASSLTGGRSYEQYF.

This clonotype was detected only a few times. This sequence joins TRBV6-5 and TRBJ2-3; D perhaps matches TRBD1 (6 bases). CDR3 length: 15 amino acids. Germline CDR1 MNHEY, CDR2 SVGAGI. The germline V and J ends were trimmed by 4 bases and 0 bases, with 11 bases remaining between them. The CDR3 DNA reads as TGTGCCAGCAGTTCGACGAGGGGGAGCACAGATACGCAGTATTTT. Protein sequence: CASSSTRGSTDTQYF.

About this clonotype: This may be a read error, as it is one base from a much larger clone. This chain links TRBV6-5 with TRBJ2-1; tentatively, D is TRBD1 (6 bases). The CDR3 is made up of 16 amino acids. V was clipped by 5 bases and J by 6 bases, with 20 bases between them. CDR1 and CDR2 from the germline V gene are MNHEY and SVGAGI. CDR3 in amino acids: CASSDRRTGSSNEQFF. The CDR3 DNA follows: TGTGCCAGCAGTGACCGGCGTACAGGGAGTAGCAATGAGCAGTTCTTC.

This clonotype turned up a few times. The chain couples TRBV30 to TRBJ2-7, with a weak D call TRBD2 (5 bases). The germline V and J ends were trimmed by 5 bases and 6 bases, with 20 bases remaining between them. Germline lookup yields CDR1 GTSNPN and CDR2 SVGIG (reference sequence). The CDR3 runs to 14 residues. CDR3 nucleotide sequence: TGTGCCTGGCGTCCGACGGACTCCATTCTCGAGCAGTACTTC. Translation gives CAWRPTDSILEQYF.

At least ten counts were recorded for this clonotype. This sequence joins TRBV11-2 and TRBJ2-3; D not certain. Germline assignment: CDR1 SGHAT and CDR2 FQNNGV. The V end lost 3 bases, the J end lost 5 bases, and 9 bases lay between the germline ends. The CDR3 loop spans 13 amino acids. The CDR3 sequence: CASSLTVGDTQYF. The CDR3 bases are TGTGCCAGCAGCTTGACGGTGGGAGATACGCAGTATTTT.

CDR3 DNA: TGTGCCAGCAGCTTCTTCCAGGGAACCTACGAGCAGTACTTC. Its translation is CASSFFQGTYEQYF. The chain employs TRBV5-6 and TRBJ2-7, with D possibly TRBD1 on 5 matching bases. CDR3 length: 14 residues. V lost 2 bases and J 2 bases, leaving 11 bases between the germline ends. The germline V gene has CDR1 SGHDT and CDR2 YYEEEE.

Here the CDR3 DNA reads TGTGCCAGCAGCTTGGCCAACAGGGAGGCGTGGGGCTACACCTTC. Protein product: CASSLANREAWGYTF. The V and J genes are TRBV5-6 and TRBJ1-2, with D possibly being TRBD1 (6 bases). Looked up from germline, CDR1 is SGHDT and CDR2 is YYEEEE. Trimming removed 0 bases from V and 8 bases from J, with 17 bases in between. The CDR3 spans 15 residues.

The chain has TRBV7-9 and TRBJ1-4; possibly TRBD1 for D (6 bases). V shed 5 bases and J shed 5 bases, with 18 bases lying between them. Germline assignment: CDR1 SEHNR and CDR2 FQNEAQ (reference sequence). This CDR3 is 16 amino acids long. CDR3 in DNA: TGTGCCAGCAGCCCCCGACGAGGACAGACGAATGAAAAACTGTTTTTT. Translating it yields CASSPRRGQTNEKLFF.

This clonotype was counted a few times. V is TRBV4-3 and J is TRBJ1-2; 8 nucleotides match TRBD1. Germline CDR1 LGHNA, CDR2 YSLEER. The CDR3 is 16 residues long. J gave up 5 bases and V 0 bases, and 8 bases lay outside the gene matches. The CDR3 sequence: CASSQDLFQGAYGYTF. The CDR3 region has the DNA TGCGCCAGCAGCCAAGATCTCTTTCAGGGGGCGTATGGCTACACCTTC.

J is TRBJ2-7 and V is TRBV20-1; 7 bases are shared with TRBD2. V was pared by 5 bases and J by 3 bases, with 7 bases of the junction left unmatched. The CDR3 has 13 residues. In germline, CDR1 is DFQATT, CDR2 SNEGSKA (reference sequence). CDR3 DNA sequence: TGCAGTGCTCCACGGGCTAGCGGCTACGAGCAGTACTTC. Protein: CSAPRASGYEQYF.

This rearrangement joins TRBV3-1 to TRBJ2-1; perhaps TRBD1 as D (6 bases). Germline values: CDR1 LGHDT, CDR2 YNNKEL (reference sequence). Trimming pared 2 bases from V and 0 bases from J, leaving 14 bases between. The CDR3 runs to 17 residues. DNA of the CDR3: TGTGCCAGCAGCCAACTACGGACAGTGAGCTCCTACAATGAGCAGTTCTTC. It yields the protein CASSQLRTVSSYNEQFF.

This clonotype was counted once. The chain combines TRBV7-2 with TRBJ1-2; D might be TRBD1 (6 bases). The CDR3 runs 14 residues. Looked up from germline, CDR1 is SGHTA and CDR2 is FQGNSA. With 6 bases removed from V and 0 bases from J, the gap between germline ends came to 11 bases. The CDR3 DNA follows: TGTGCCAGCAGTTCTACAGGGACTAACTATGGCTACACCTTC. Translation: CASSSTGTNYGYTF.

V and J are TRBV5-8 and TRBJ2-5; weak D call: TRBD1 (6 bases). The V gene's germline CDR1 is SGHTS and CDR2 YDEGEE. V was trimmed by 3 bases and J by 3 bases, leaving 15 bases between them. CDR3 length: 15 residues. CDR3 loop: CASSSYYRDKETQYF. CDR3 DNA: TGTGCCAGCAGCTCCTACTACCGGGACAAAGAGACCCAGTACTTC.

This clonotype was observed a handful of times. The chain recombines TRBV7-9 with TRBJ2-3, with 7 bases aligning to TRBD2. CDR1 is SEHNR and CDR2 is FQNEAQ in the germline V gene (reference sequence). The CDR3 extends over 17 amino acids. V lost 3 bases to trimming and J lost 1 base; unmatched junction nucleotides: 10. The CDR3, as DNA: TGTGCCAGCAGCTTCCATGGGGAGGGGACCCGCACAGATACGCAGTATTTT. Translated: CASSFHGEGTRTDTQYF.

CDR3 in amino acids: CASSPKIADSEQFF. In nucleotides, the CDR3 is TGTGCCAGCAGCCCGAAAATAGCGGACTCAGAGCAGTTCTTC. The chain has TRBV11-2 and TRBJ2-1, with a possible D match to TRBD2 (6 bases). The CDR3 consists of 14 residues. CDR1 and CDR2 from the germline V gene are SGHAT and FQNNGV. Trimming removed 5 bases from V and 10 bases from J, with 18 bases in between. The full variable domain, completed using reference TRBV11-2 and TRBJ2-1, is EAGVAQSPRYKIIEKRQSVAFWCNPISGHATLYWYQQILGQGPKLLIQFQNNGVVDDSQLPKDRFSAERLKGVDSTLKIQPAKLEDSAVYLCASSPKIADSEQFFGPGTRLTVL.

The V and J genes are TRBV9 and TRBJ2-2; TRBD2 agrees at 8 bases. Germline CDR1 SGDLS, CDR2 YYNGEE. Trimming took 7 bases from V and 3 from J; bases not matched to a gene: 5. This CDR3 contains 14 residues. The CDR3 nucleotides read TGTGCCAGCCGGGAACTAGCGGACACCGGGGAGCTGTTTTTT. Translation gives CASRELADTGELFF. Full variable domain (outside the CDR3, taken from reference TRBV9 and TRBJ2-2): DSGVTQTPKHLITATGQRVTLRCSPRSGDLSVYWYQQSLDQGLQFLIQYYNGEERAKGNILERFSAQQFPDLHSELNLSSLELGDSALYFCASRELADTGELFFGEGSRLTVL.

This clonotype was seen a handful of times. The J gene is TRBJ1-2, the V gene TRBV7-6; perhaps TRBD1 as D (6 bases). The V end was cut by 6 bases, the J end by 8 bases, with 16 bases between. Germline CDR1 is SGHVS and CDR2 is FNYEAQ. The length of the CDR3 is 13 residues. The DNA of the CDR3 is TGTGCCAGCAGTTCAATAGGGACACCCGGCTACACCTTC. This sequence encodes CASSSIGTPGYTF.

This clonotype occurred many times. V usage is TRBV12-3 or TRBV12-4 and J usage is TRBJ2-7; 11 bases map to TRBD1. CDR3 length: 13 amino acids. V lost 5 bases to trimming and J lost 4 bases; unmatched junction nucleotides: 1. CDR3 in DNA: TGTGCCAGCAGTCGGGACAGGGGGTACGAGCAGTACTTC. This codes for CASSRDRGYEQYF.